This is a list of T cell receptor beta chains from one sample in a study of T cell changes during pregnancy in multiple sclerosis. Only in-frame clones appear in the TCRdb table, and some are missing; sequencing was by immunoSEQ multiplex PCR. The sample lists some 56,000 clones; around 92% were seen once. This specimen consisted of CD4+ T cells from peripheral blood mononuclear cells, obtained after pregnancy. Receptor source: a female donor with multiple sclerosis, enrolled in a pregnancy study. CDR3s include the opening cysteine and the closing phenylalanine or tryptophan. D genes are given only for firm matches. The listing skips clone size in some rows; elsewhere it reads once, few, many or a size class.

size | D | J | V | CDR3 | DNA
once | TRBD2 | TRBJ2-5 | TRBV5-3 | CARSLTSGAETQYF | TGTGCCAGAAGCTTAACTAGCGGGGCGGAGACCCAGTACTTC
- | TRBD2 | TRBJ2-3 | TRBV6-1 | CASSGSRSSGSSTQYF | TGTGCCAGCAGTGGATCCCGGAGTAGCGGGTCTTCGACGCAGTATTTT
- | - | TRBJ2-7 | TRBV4-3 | CASSPPGRTYEQYF | TGCGCCAGCAGCCCGCCGGGGAGGACCTACGAGCAGTACTTC
- | TRBD1 | TRBJ2-7 | TRBV19 | CASSIWDRASYEQYF | TGTGCCAGTAGTATCTGGGACAGGGCTTCCTACGAGCAGTACTTC
- | - | TRBJ1-2 | TRBV11-2 | CASSLGVGGGYTF | TGTGCCAGCAGCTTGGGAGTGGGGGGTGGCTACACCTTC
- | TRBD2 | TRBJ2-5 | TRBV6-1 | CASSKRLANQETQYF | TGTGCCAGCAGTAAAAGACTAGCGAACCAAGAGACCCAGTACTTC
- | - | TRBJ1-1 | TRBV5-8 | CASSLLGGGAEAFF | TGTGCCAGCAGCTTACTGGGCGGTGGGGCGGAGGCTTTCTTT
- | - | TRBJ2-3 | TRBV6-6 | CATRSTDTQYF | TGTGCCACGAGGAGCACAGATACGCAGTATTTT
- | - | TRBJ1-6 | TRBV9 | CASSVAPLGRDNSPLHF | TGTGCCAGCAGCGTAGCCCCCCTCGGTAGAGATAATTCACCCCTCCACTTT
- | - | TRBJ2-4 | TRBV7-2 | CASSLSGAKNIQYF | TGTGCCAGCAGCCTAAGCGGAGCCAAAAACATTCAGTACTTC
- | - | TRBJ1-2 | TRBV6-5 | CASSYSIGYGYTF | TGTGCCAGCAGTTACTCGATCGGCTATGGCTACACCTTC
- | - | TRBJ1-1 | TRBV7-3 | CASSPWGGEAFF | TGTGCCAGCAGCCCATGGGGGGGTGAAGCTTTCTTT
- | TRBD2 | TRBJ2-3 | TRBV19 | CASSIVAGGLDTQYF | TGTGCCAGTAGTATAGTAGCGGGGGGGTTAGATACGCAGTATTTT
- | - | TRBJ2-7 | TRBV7-2 | CASSFGRSREQYF | TGTGCCAGCAGCTTCGGCAGGTCTCGCGAGCAGTACTTC
- | - | TRBJ1-1 | TRBV19 | CASSSVQGMHTEAFF | TGTGCCAGTAGCTCCGTCCAGGGGATGCACACTGAAGCTTTCTTT
once | - | TRBJ1-2 | TRBV15 | CATATGRGYGYTF | TGTGCCACCGCCACAGGGAGGGGCTATGGCTACACCTTC
- | TRBD1 | TRBJ1-5 | TRBV18 | CASSPRGQGRGVDQPQHF | TGTGCCAGCTCACCACGGGGACAGGGAAGGGGTGTAGATCAGCCCCAGCATTTT
- | - | TRBJ2-2 | TRBV27 | CASSLGRADTGELFF | TGTGCCAGCAGTTTGGGCAGGGCGGACACCGGGGAGCTGTTTTTT
- | - | TRBJ2-7 | TRBV9 | CASSVAGGSEQYF | TGTGCCAGCAGCGTAGCTGGGGGGTCGGAGCAGTACTTC
- | TRBD1 | TRBJ1-1 | TRBV7-2 | CASSPDRGNTEAFF | TGTGCCAGCAGCCCTGACAGGGGGAACACTGAAGCTTTCTTT
- | TRBD1 | TRBJ1-2 | TRBV5-1 | CASREGTGNYGYTF | TGCGCCAGCAGGGAGGGGACAGGGAACTATGGCTACACCTTC
- | - | TRBJ1-4 | TRBV6-4 | CASSDFGELFF | TGTGCCAGCAGTGACTTCGGAGAACTGTTTTTT
few | - | TRBJ2-1 | TRBV7-3 | CASSLSGAGSYNEQFF | TGTGCCAGCAGCTTAAGTGGAGCGGGCTCCTACAATGAGCAGTTCTTC
- | - | TRBJ1-5 | TRBV5-4 | CASSLVAGYSNQPQHF | TGTGCCAGCAGCTTGGTGGCAGGTTATAGCAATCAGCCCCAGCATTTT
- | TRBD1 | TRBJ2-7 | TRBV18 | CASSPRRQGSYEQYF | TGTGCCAGCTCACCACGGCGACAGGGATCCTACGAGCAGTACTTC
- | TRBD2 | TRBJ2-3 | TRBV7-4 | CASTLTSGEGTQYF | TGTGCCAGCACACTGACTAGCGGGGAAGGTACGCAGTATTTT
- | - | TRBJ1-2 | TRBV7-8 | CASSLEEDYGYTF | TGTGCCAGCAGCTTAGAAGAGGACTATGGCTACACCTTC
- | - | TRBJ1-3 | TRBV4-2 | CASSPELSGNTIYF | TGTGCCAGCAGCCCTGAACTCTCTGGAAACACCATATATTTT
- | - | TRBJ2-5 | TRBV6-1 | CASSGQRPQETQYF | TGTGCCAGCAGTGGCCAGAGGCCCCAAGAGACCCAGTACTTC
once | TRBD2 | TRBJ2-7 | TRBV18 | CASSPGGMGYEQYF | TGTGCCAGCTCACCGGGAGGGATGGGCTACGAGCAGTACTTC
- | - | TRBJ1-4 | TRBV5-6 | CASNSMGGGGPNEKLFF | TGTGCCAGCAACAGCATGGGGGGAGGCGGACCCAATGAAAAACTGTTTTTT
- | - | TRBJ2-7 | TRBV7-2 | CASARARGPYEQYF | TGTGCCAGCGCGCGAGCCCGAGGGCCCTACGAGCAGTACTTC
- | - | TRBJ2-5 | TRBV6-1 | CASSVRVGETQYF | TGTGCCAGCAGTGTGAGGGTTGGGGAGACCCAGTACTTC
- | TRBD1 | TRBJ2-2 | TRBV6-6 | CASSRTGTGIPGELFF | TGTGCCAGCAGCAGAACCGGGACAGGGATTCCCGGGGAGCTGTTTTTT
- | - | TRBJ1-1 | TRBV30 | CAEMQGMNTEAFF | TGTGCCGAGATGCAGGGAATGAACACTGAAGCTTTCTTT
- | - | TRBJ1-3 | TRBV5-6 | CASSQNGGSSGNTIYF | TGTGCCAGCAGCCAAAACGGAGGCTCCTCTGGAAACACCATATATTTT
- | - | TRBJ1-6 | TRBV6-6 | CASRGGAENSPLHF | TGTGCCAGCAGAGGAGGGGCTGAGAATTCACCCCTCCACTTT
- | TRBD1 | TRBJ1-2 | TRBV29-1 | CSVAGQLANYGYTF | TGCAGCGTTGCGGGACAGTTAGCTAACTATGGCTACACCTTC
once | - | TRBJ2-2 | TRBV10-2 | CASTRATGNRGELFF | TGCGCCAGCACTAGAGCGACCGGGAACCGCGGGGAGCTGTTTTTT
- | - | TRBJ1-3 | TRBV5-1 | CASSPGLSGNTIYF | TGCGCCAGCAGCCCTGGGCTCTCTGGAAACACCATATATTTT
- | TRBD1 | TRBJ1-1 | TRBV19 | CASRDRGHVGTEAFF | TGTGCCAGTAGGGACAGGGGGCATGTGGGCACTGAAGCTTTCTTT
- | TRBD1 | TRBJ1-2 | TRBV7-3 | CASARTGGPSNYGYTF | TGTGCCAGTGCCAGGACAGGGGGCCCTTCTAACTATGGCTACACCTTC